Described below is a single T cell receptor beta chain sequence and its context. Authors' methods: After removing out-of-frame reads, approximately 2.2 million distinct TCRbeta sequences remained. The data were produced by immunoSEQ multiplex PCR, yet TCRdb's version contains in-frame clones alone and is incomplete. The V and J calls and clone size were taken over from that table, and D and trimming were inferred from the DNA. The table has roughly 56,000 clones, more than 75% seen once. This record belongs to a study of memory CD4+ T cells and cytomegalovirus serostatus. Single viable CD3+CD4+CD8-CD45RO+ cells were sorted as the memory CD4+ T cells. V gave up 1 base and J gave up 7 bases, with 8 bases separating them. Germline V gene lookup returns CDR1 SGHAT and CDR2 FQNNGV. The CDR3 loop spans 12 amino acids.

This clonotype originated in an adult in good health and CMV-seronegative. The genes are TRBV11-2 and TRBJ2-7; D ambiguous. Sequencing was carried out using memory CD4+ T cells from blood. This CDR3 reads CASSLGSVEQYF. Here the CDR3 DNA reads TGTGCCAGCAGCTTAGGCTCCGTGGAGCAGTACTTC.